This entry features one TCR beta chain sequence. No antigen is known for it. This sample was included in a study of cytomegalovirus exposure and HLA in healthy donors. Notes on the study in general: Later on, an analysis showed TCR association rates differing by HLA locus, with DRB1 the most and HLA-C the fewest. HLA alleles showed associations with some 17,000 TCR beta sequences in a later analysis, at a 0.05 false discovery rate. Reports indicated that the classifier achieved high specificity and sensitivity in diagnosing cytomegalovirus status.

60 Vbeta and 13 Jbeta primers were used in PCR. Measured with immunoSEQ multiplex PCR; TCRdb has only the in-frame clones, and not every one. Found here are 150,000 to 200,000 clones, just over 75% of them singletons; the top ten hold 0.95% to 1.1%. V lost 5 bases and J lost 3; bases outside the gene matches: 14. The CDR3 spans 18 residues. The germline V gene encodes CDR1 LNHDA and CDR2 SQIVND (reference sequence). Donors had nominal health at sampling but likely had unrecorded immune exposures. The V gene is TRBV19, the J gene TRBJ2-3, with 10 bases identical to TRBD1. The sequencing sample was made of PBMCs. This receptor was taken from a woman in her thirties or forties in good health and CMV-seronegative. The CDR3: CASSLDYPGQGSTDTQYF. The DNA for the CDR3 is TGTGCCAGTAGTCTTGATTATCCGGGACAGGGGAGTACAGATACGCAGTATTTT.